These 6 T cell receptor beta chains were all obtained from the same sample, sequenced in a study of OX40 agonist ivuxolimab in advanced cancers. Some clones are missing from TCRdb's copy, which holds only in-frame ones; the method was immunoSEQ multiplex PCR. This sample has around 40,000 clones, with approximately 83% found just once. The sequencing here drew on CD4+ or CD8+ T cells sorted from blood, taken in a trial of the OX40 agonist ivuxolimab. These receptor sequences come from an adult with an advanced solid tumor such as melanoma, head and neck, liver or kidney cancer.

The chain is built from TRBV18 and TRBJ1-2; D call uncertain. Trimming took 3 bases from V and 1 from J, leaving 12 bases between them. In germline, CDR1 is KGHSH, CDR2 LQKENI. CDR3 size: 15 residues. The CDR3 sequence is CASSPMDGINYGYTF. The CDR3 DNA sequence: TGTGCCAGCTCACCCATGGACGGAATTAACTATGGCTACACCTTC.

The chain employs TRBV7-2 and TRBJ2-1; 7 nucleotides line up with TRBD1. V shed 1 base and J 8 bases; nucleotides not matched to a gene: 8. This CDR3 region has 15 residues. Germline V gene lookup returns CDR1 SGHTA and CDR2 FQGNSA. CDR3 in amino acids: CASSLERTTGYEQFF. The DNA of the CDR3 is TGTGCCAGCAGCTTAGAGCGTACGACAGGGTATGAGCAGTTCTTC.

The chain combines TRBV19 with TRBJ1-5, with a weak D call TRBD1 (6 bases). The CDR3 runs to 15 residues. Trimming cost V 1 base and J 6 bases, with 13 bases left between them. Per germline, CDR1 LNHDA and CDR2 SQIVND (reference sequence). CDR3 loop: CASSIAGGSGQPQHF. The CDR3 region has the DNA TGTGCCAGTAGTATAGCTGGGGGCTCAGGTCAGCCCCAGCATTTT.

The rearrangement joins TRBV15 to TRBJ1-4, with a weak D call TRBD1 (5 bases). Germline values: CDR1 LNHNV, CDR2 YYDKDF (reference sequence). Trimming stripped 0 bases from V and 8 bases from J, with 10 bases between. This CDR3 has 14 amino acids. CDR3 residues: CATSRDGDREKLFF. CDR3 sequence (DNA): TGTGCCACCAGCAGAGATGGAGACAGAGAAAAACTGTTTTTT. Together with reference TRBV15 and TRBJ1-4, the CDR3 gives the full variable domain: DAMVIQNPRYQVTQFGKPVTLSCSQTLNHNVMYWYQQKSSQAPKLLFHYYDKDFNNEADTPDNFQSRRPNTSFCFLDIRSPGLGDTAMYLCATSRDGDREKLFFGSGTQLSVL.

CDR3 DNA: TGCGCCAGCAGCGTTATTGGACAGGGAACAGATACGCAGTATTTT. Amino acids: CASSVIGQGTDTQYF. The rearrangement links TRBV5-1 to TRBJ2-3; TRBD1 aligns across 8 bases. V shed 4 bases and J 3 bases; nucleotides not matched to a gene: 7. Germline lookup yields CDR1 SGHRS and CDR2 YFSETQ. The CDR3 contains 15 residues.

The DNA of the CDR3 is TGCGCCAGCAGACGGGCGCTAGCGGTCAATGAGCAGTTCTTC. Translation gives CASRRALAVNEQFF. The chain recombines TRBV5-1 with TRBJ2-1; 7 bases are shared with TRBD2. Germline lookup yields CDR1 SGHRS and CDR2 YFSETQ. The CDR3 runs 14 residues. The V gene end was trimmed by 5 bases and the J gene end by 6 bases; junction bases not matched to a gene: 8.